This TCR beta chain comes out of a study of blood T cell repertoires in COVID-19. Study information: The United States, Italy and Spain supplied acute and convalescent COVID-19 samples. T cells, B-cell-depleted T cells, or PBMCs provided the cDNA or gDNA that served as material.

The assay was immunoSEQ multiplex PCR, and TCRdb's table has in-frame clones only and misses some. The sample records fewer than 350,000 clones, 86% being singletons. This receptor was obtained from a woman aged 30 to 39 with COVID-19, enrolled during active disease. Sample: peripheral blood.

Here the CDR3 reads CASSRSGGYEQYF. The CDR3 coding sequence is TGTGCCAGCAGCAGATCAGGGGGCTACGAGCAGTACTTC. This chain connects TRBV11-2 to TRBJ2-7; 7 bases agree with TRBD1. CDR1 and CDR2 from the germline V gene are SGHAT and FQNNGV. CDR3 length equals 13 residues. J lost 3 bases, V lost 5 bases, and 4 bases had no gene match.